This record looks at one T cell receptor (beta chain) sequence and its context. The antigen remains undetermined. These data originate in a study of cytomegalovirus exposure and HLA in healthy donors. PCR involved 60 Vbeta and 13 Jbeta primers. The method was immunoSEQ multiplex PCR; TCRdb's version includes in-frame clones alone and lacks a portion of them. Altogether roughly 170,000 clones are present, less than 85% being singletons, with the ten largest covering under 5%. Donors consisted of healthy bone marrow donors. The V gene's germline CDR1 is MNHEY and CDR2 SMNVEV (reference sequence). J lost 0 bases, V lost 4 bases, and 12 bases had no gene match. The CDR3 length is 18 residues. Study outcomes and limitations: In a later analysis, DRB1 alleles had the most associated TCRs; HLA-C alleles the fewest. According to a later analysis, most TCR beta chains associated with CMV appeared HLA-restricted. Presence/absence analyses rested on an assumption that sequencing depth was roughly uniform across donors.

This receptor was obtained from a man aged 18 to 35 in good health and CMV-seronegative. The sequencing sample was made of PBMCs. The chain employs TRBV27 and TRBJ1-3; 7 bases are a match to TRBD1. Written as DNA, the CDR3 is TGTGCCAGCAGTTCCACCAGGACAGGTGGGAGCTCTGGAAACACCATATATTTT. Its protein product is CASSSTRTGGSSGNTIYF.